The present entry profiles one T cell receptor (beta chain) with its context. What antigen it recognizes has not been identified. Per-base qualities were not stored, and no clone one base away is much larger. These data belong to a study of blood T cell repertoires in COVID-19 (dated by TCRdb to 2020 to 2022). In the study overall: The collaborator samples originated in the United States, Italy and Spain and spanned the acute and convalescent phases of COVID-19. The samples were drawn from two sources: the first 160 participants of the ongoing ImmuneRACE study, and some 1,300 subjects contributed by 6 global collaborators. The repertoires were released in a freely available public database meant as a resource for research on the immune response to SARS-CoV-2. The sample metadata nearly always contained a de-identified subject ID, COVID-19 status, age in years and sex. Deeply sampled blood TCRbeta repertoires from subjects exposed to, actively infected with, or recovered from COVID-19 were included in the dataset. The material from the prospective study consisted of cDNA or gDNA derived from T cells, B-cell-depleted T cells, or PBMCs. Where available, HLA class I and class II types were taken from metadata supplied by the sample provider and were not determined by assay-based typing.

Each collaborating institution followed its own protocols to collect whole blood in K2EDTA tubes. Collaborator samples were shipped for TCRbeta analysis as frozen whole blood, isolated PBMCs, or DNA extracted from either sample type. TCRbeta CDR3 regions were amplified from genomic DNA using the immunoSEQ Assay, a bias-controlled multiplex PCR. The original methods were these. The number of nucleated cells in each sample was estimated by amplification of reference gene primers within the assay. To quantify the absolute abundance of each unique TCRbeta CDR3 rearrangement, sequence reads were collapsed and filtered. For each sample, productive Simpson clonality was calculated as the square root of Simpson's diversity index across productive rearrangements. Here the immuneACCESS table is served through TCRdb, limited to in-frame sequences with V and J called. Missing clones are a known gap in these copies; in checked studies unresolved V genes cover under half, and the rest lacks a known reason. D and trimming were read from the DNA, whereas the V and J calls and clone size are those reported in that table. The sample table holds just under 350,000 clones, of which 83% were seen once. The ten largest make up 3% of the sample.

Study-wide conclusions, independent of this receptor: Clinical and demographic metadata were provided uncurated, with the amount varying by source and participant.

The sample was peripheral blood. This TCR was sampled from a man aged 25 to 40 with active or convalescent COVID-19.

For the CDR3, the sequence is CASSPPGRNYGYTF. The base sequence is TGTGCCAGCTCACCACCGGGCAGAAACTATGGCTACACCTTC. This sequence uses TRBV18 and TRBJ1-2; the D segment cannot be called with confidence. V loses 0 bases of germline sequence and J loses 2 bases, and the interval between the two ends is 7 bases. CDR1 and CDR2, looked up from the germline V gene, are KGHSH and LQKENI. Its CDR3 holds 14 amino acids, cysteine through phenylalanine. Only CDR3 DNA remains: 42 bases, in frame from the first base.